The source of this T cell receptor (beta chain) is a study of cytomegalovirus exposure and HLA in healthy donors. Regarding the study as a whole: Among CMV-associated TCR beta chains, most appeared HLA-restricted in a later analysis.

A multiplex PCR was run with 60 Vbeta primers and 13 Jbeta primers. Sequencing used immunoSEQ multiplex PCR; TCRdb keeps in-frame clones, though not all of them. The table includes more than 100,000 clones, around 79% detected once. Trimming removed 4 bases from V and 0 bases from J; junction bases left unmatched: 6. Germline CDR1 SEHNR, CDR2 FQNEAQ (reference sequence). This CDR3 spans 16 amino acids. With regard to this clone: Its specificity is not known.

V is TRBV7-9 and J is TRBJ1-1; 9 bases agree with TRBD1. The TCR sequence derives from a woman in her thirties or forties in good health and CMV-seronegative. The specimen was PBMCs. The CDR3 sequence: CASSSGQGNLNTEAFF. The CDR3, as DNA: TGTGCCAGCAGCTCCGGACAGGGGAACTTGAACACTGAAGCTTTCTTT. The full variable domain, rest sourced from reference TRBV7-9 and TRBJ1-1, is DTGVSQNPRHKITKRGQNVTFRCDPISEHNRLYWYRQTLGQGPEFLTYFQNEAQLEKSRLLSDRFSAERPKGSFSTLEIQRTEQGDSAMYLCASSSGQGNLNTEAFFGQGTRLTVV.